Listed below are T cell receptor beta chains from one sample, sequenced in a study of T cell clonotyping in hematopoietic cell transplantation. TCRdb's table, derived via immunoSEQ multiplex PCR, lists solely in-frame clones and lacks some. The table includes roughly 29,000 clones, over 65% detected once. This sample comprised peripheral blood mononuclear cells, obtained before stem cell transplant. These receptor sequences come from a woman aged 25 to 45 with chronic myeloid leukemia. Some clones in this sample may be carry-over from other donors' samples. The conserved cysteine and the conserved F or W are not part of the CDR3 here. Each record gives: J gene, V gene, clone size, CDR3 protein. Where a row states a size, it is once, few, many or the class of an expanded clone; other rows omit it.

>TRBJ1-2|TRBV6-1|.
ASSEGGRGYGYT
>TRBJ1-1|TRBV5-1|.
ASSLGTATTPSNTEAF
>TRBJ2-5|TRBV14|.
ASSQDRRGALTRWETQY
>TRBJ2-7|TRBV19|.
ASVDRDVSFPYEQY
>TRBJ1-3|TRBV7-8|.
ASSLGQVRSGNTIY
>TRBJ1-2|TRBV19|few
ASSFGTGVNYGYT
>TRBJ2-5|TRBV4-1|.
ASSQVSGGRVETQY
>TRBJ1-5|TRBV7-2|.
ASSRTGTGSQPQH
>TRBJ2-1|TRBV7-2|.
ASSPRVAFSSYNEQF
>TRBJ1-6|TRBV5-6|.
ASSLEDRGGSPLH